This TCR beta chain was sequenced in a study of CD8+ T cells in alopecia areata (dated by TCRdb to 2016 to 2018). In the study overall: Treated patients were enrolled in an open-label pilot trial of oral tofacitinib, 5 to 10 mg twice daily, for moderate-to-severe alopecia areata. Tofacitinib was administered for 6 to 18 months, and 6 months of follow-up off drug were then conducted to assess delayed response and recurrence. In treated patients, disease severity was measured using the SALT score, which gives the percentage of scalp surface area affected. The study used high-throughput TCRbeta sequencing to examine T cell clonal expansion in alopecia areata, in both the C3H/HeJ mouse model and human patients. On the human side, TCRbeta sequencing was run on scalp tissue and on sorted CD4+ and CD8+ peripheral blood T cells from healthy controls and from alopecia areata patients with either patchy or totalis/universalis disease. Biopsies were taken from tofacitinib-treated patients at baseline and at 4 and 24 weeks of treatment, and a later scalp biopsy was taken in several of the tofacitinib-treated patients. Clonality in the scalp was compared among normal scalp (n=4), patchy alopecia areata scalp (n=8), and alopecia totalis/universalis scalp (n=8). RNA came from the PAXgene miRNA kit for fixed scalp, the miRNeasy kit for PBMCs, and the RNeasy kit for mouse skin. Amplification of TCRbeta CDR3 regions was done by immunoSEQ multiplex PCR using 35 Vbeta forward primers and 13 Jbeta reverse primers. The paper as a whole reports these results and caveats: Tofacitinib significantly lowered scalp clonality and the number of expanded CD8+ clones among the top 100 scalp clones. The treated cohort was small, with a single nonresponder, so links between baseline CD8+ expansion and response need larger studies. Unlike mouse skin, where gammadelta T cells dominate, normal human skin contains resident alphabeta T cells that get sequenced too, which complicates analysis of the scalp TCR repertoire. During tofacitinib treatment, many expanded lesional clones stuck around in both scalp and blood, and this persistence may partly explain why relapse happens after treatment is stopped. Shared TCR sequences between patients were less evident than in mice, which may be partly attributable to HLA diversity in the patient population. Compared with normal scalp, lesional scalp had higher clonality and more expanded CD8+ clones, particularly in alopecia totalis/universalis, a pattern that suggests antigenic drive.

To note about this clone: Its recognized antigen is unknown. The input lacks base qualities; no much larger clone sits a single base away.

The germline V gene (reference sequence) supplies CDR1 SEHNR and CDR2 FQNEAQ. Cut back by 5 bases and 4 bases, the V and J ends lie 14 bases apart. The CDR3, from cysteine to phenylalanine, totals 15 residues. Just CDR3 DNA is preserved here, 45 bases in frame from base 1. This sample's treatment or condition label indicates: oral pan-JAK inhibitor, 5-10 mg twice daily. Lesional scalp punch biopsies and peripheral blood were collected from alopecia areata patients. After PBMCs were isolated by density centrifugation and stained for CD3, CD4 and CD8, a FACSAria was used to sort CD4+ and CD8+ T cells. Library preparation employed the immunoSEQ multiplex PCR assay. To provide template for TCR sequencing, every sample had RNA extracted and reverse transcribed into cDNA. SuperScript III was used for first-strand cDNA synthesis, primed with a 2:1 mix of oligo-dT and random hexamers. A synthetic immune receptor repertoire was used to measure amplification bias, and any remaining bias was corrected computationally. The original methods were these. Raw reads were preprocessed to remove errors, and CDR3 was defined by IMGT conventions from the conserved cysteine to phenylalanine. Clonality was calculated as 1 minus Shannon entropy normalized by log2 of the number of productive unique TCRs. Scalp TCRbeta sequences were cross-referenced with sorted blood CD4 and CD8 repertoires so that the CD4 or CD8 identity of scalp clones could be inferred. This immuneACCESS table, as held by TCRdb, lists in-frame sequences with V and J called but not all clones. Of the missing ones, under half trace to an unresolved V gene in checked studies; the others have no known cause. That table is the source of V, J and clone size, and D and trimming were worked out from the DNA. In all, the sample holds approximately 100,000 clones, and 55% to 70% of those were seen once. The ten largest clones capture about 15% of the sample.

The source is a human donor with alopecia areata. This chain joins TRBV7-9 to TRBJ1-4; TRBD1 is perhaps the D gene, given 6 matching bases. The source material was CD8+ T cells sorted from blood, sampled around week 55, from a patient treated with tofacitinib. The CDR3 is CASSTRMDSNEKLFF. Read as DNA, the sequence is TGTGCCAGCAGCACTAGGATGGACAGTAATGAAAAACTGTTTTTT.